Presented here are 8 T cell receptor beta chains from one specimen sequenced in a study of cytotoxic CD8 clonotypes in ibrutinib-treated CLL. TCRdb's table, derived via immunoSEQ multiplex PCR, lists solely in-frame clones and lacks some. This sample has roughly 170,000 clones; about 84% occur once, and the top ten carry about 4.6%. This specimen consisted of PBMCs, obtained after 24 months of ibrutinib treatment. These receptors all stem from a human donor with chronic lymphocytic leukemia.

This clone has just a few counts. The chain joins TRBV6-1 to TRBJ2-2; D not resolved. Per germline, CDR1 MNHNS and CDR2 SASEGT. The length of the CDR3 is 14 residues. Trimming removed 2 bases at V and 3 bases at J, with 7 bases between. CDR3 DNA: TGTGCCAGCAGTGAACGTCCGCACACCGGGGAGCTGTTTTTT. Protein: CASSERPHTGELFF.

The chain has TRBV5-8 and TRBJ2-3; no definite D call. Germline V gives CDR1 SGHTS, CDR2 YDEGEE. V lost 0 bases and J 2 bases, leaving 7 bases between the germline ends. This CDR3 is 14 amino acids long. CDR3 sequence reads: CASSLEPNTDTQYF. In nucleotides, the CDR3 is TGTGCCAGCAGCTTGGAACCTAACACAGATACGCAGTATTTT.

This clone is a singleton in its sample. The chain links TRBV6-1 to TRBJ2-1; D assignment may be TRBD1 or TRBD2 (5 bases each). V shed 3 bases and J shed 15 bases, with 12 bases lying between them. This CDR3 has 11 residues. Germline V gene sequence: CDR1 MNHNS, CDR2 SASEGT. The CDR3 coding sequence is TGTGCCAGCAGTGATGAAGGGGCGGGGTTCTTC. This gives the protein CASSDEGAGFF.

This rearrangement joins TRBV27 to TRBJ2-5; tentatively, D is TRBD2 (5 bases). V was clipped by 11 bases and J by 2 bases, with 18 bases between them. Per the germline V gene, CDR1 is MNHEY and CDR2 is SMNVEV (reference sequence). The CDR3 contains 14 residues. This chain's CDR3 is CAEEATRKQETQYF. In DNA, the CDR3 is TGTGCCGAGGAGGCTACAAGGAAGCAAGAGACCCAGTACTTC.

V is TRBV5-8 and J is TRBJ2-3, with TRBD1 matching 12 bases. The germline V gene encodes CDR1 SGHTS and CDR2 YDEGEE. The length of the CDR3 is 15 residues. V trimming: 4 bases; J trimming: 4 bases; junction bases outside the gene matches: 4. The CDR3 loop is CASSVGTGGADTQYF. CDR3 coding DNA: TGTGCCAGCAGCGTCGGGACAGGGGGCGCAGATACGCAGTATTTT. The full variable domain, with the rest looked up from reference TRBV5-8 and TRBJ2-3, is EAGVTQSPTHLIKTRGQQATLRCSPISGHTSVYWYQQALGLGLQFLLWYDEGEERNRGNFPPRFSGRQFPNYSSELNVNALELEDSALYLCASSVGTGGADTQYFGPGTRLTVL.

The chain carries TRBV6-1 and TRBJ1-4; D unclear. The CDR3 extends over 15 amino acids. Germline CDR1 MNHNS, CDR2 SASEGT. Trimming pared 1 base from V and 1 base from J, leaving 7 bases between. The CDR3 sequence is CASSEGSITNEKLFF. In nucleotides, the CDR3 is TGTGCCAGCAGTGAAGGCTCAATAACTAATGAAAAACTGTTTTTT.

The chain carries TRBV6-5 and TRBJ1-1, with 8 bases aligning to TRBD1. The CDR3 contains 15 residues. Germline CDR1 is MNHEY and CDR2 is SVGAGI. V dropped 3 bases and J dropped 2; count of bases not matched to a gene: 5. Here the CDR3 reads CASSYVQGGNTEAFF. The CDR3 coding sequence is TGTGCCAGCAGTTATGTACAGGGGGGTAACACTGAAGCTTTCTTT.

V is TRBV4-2 and J is TRBJ2-3; D is possibly TRBD1 or TRBD2 (6 bases each). The germline CDR1 and CDR2 sequences are LGHNA and YNFKEQ. The V end lost 0 bases, the J end lost 7 bases, and 17 bases lay between the germline ends. This CDR3 has 16 amino acids. The CDR3 region is CASSQDPGRGLNTQYF. The CDR3 DNA is TGTGCCAGCAGCCAAGATCCGGGCCGGGGGCTGAATACGCAGTATTTT.